This TCR beta chain stems from a study of CD8 T cell repertoires and HIV-1 epitope variants (dated by TCRdb to 2018 to 2021). Some background on the complete study: T cells were stimulated in separate culture wells with each of twenty-five peptides representing autologous and known Gag and Nef epitope variants. Control conditions included a CMV, EBV and flu peptide pool, the Ebola AY9 epitope as negative control, and a no-peptide well. Tested epitopes included three Gag epitope families and Nef HW9 and YT9. T cells were enriched using the EasySep Human T Cell Enrichment Kit and were co-cultured with equal numbers of autologous T cell-negative cells serving as antigen-presenting cells. For 10 days the cultures were kept in IMDM with gentamicin, and on days 3 and 7 half of the media was changed with IL-2, IL-7 and IL-15 added. An aliquot of 1M T cells was set aside as an uncultured baseline condition, separate from the approximately 80 T cell cultures. A total of some 83 T cell cultures were run, with each culture condition done in triplicate except for one peptide, which was done in duplicate.

The EasySep Human CD8+ T Cell Enrichment Kit was used on day 10 to isolate CD8+ T cells from every culture. Results the study describes overall, beyond this receptor: The assay identified only TCR beta chains and indicated proliferation to antigen, not T cell function or cytokine profile. Several clonotypes recognized the Nef KF9 family and one the HW9 family, with no responses to the TAALDMSHF plasma variant. The study identified eight to ten antigen-specific TCR beta clonotypes, over 5 of which appeared to be cross-reactive for autologous or known escape epitope variants.

In the case of this clone: Which antigen it targets is not known. One base away there is no much larger clone; base qualities are not given.

From its cysteine to its phenylalanine, the CDR3 spans 12 amino acids. Only the CDR3 portion is preserved as DNA: 36 bases, with reading frame beginning at the first base. V and J are truncated by 0 bases and 8 bases respectively, leaving an intervening sequence of 7 bases. CDR1 and CDR2 were assigned from the germline V gene (reference sequence) as GTSNPN and SVGIG. Sequencing of TCR beta CDR3 regions was performed at survey depth on the immunoSEQ platform. The QIAamp DNA micro kit was used to extract genomic DNA from every cultured and uncultured CD8+ T cell population. As for the original processing: Samples with under 5,000 productive reads were excluded, and this exclusion removed about 6.5% of the roughly 75 HIV peptide-stimulated cultures. Sequences were trimmed to CDR3 by a MANAFEST web app, and nonproductive sequences, CDR3s under 5 amino acids, and sequences not starting with C or ending with F/W were removed. For a clonotype to count as antigen-specific, the clonotype had to expand relative to the no-peptide control in at least 2 of 3 replicates at FDR 0.01, and only within one epitope family. A specific clonotype also had to show a frequency at least fivefold higher than in wells stimulated with peptides from other epitope families. TCRdb re-hosts the immuneACCESS table, in-frame sequences only. Its copies lack some clones; in the studies checked, an unresolved V gene accounts for under half of them, and the cause for the rest is not known. V, J and clone size are those of that table, while D and trimming were read from the DNA. Across this sample there are 5,800 or so clones, with 60% to 75% seen only once. The ten largest clones represent less than 45% of the sample.

The V and J segments used are TRBV30 and TRBJ1-4, with the D gene not confidently named. Sequenced: cultured CD8+ T cells derived from PBMCs. The clonotype originates from a male donor with HIV. CDR3 region: CAWSVGEEKLFF. The sequence in DNA is TGTGCCTGGAGTGTTGGTGAGGAAAAACTGTTTTTT. Here the CDR3 is joined to the reference TRBV30 and TRBJ1-4 genes, and the full variable domain is: SQTIHQWPATLVQPVGSPLSLECTVEGTSNPNLYWYRQAAGRGLQLLFYSVGIGQISSEVPQNLSASRPQDRQFILSSKKLLLSDSGFYLCAWSVGEEKLFFGSGTQLSVL.